Each of the 22 T cell receptor beta chains below was sequenced from the same sample in a study of siplizumab effects on memory and regulatory T cells. The method was immunoSEQ multiplex PCR; TCRdb's version includes in-frame clones alone and lacks a portion of them. Of 120,000 or so clones listed, 80% to 95% are singletons. The material sequenced was CD4+ T cells sorted from blood. Every receptor here comes from a human donor in good health.

This clone was seen a few times. V is TRBV19 and J is TRBJ2-3, with 8 bases lining up with TRBD1. J gave up 2 bases and V 4 bases, and 2 bases lay outside the gene matches. The CDR3 covers 14 residues. The V gene's germline CDR1 is LNHDA and CDR2 SQIVND (reference sequence). CDR3 sequence: CASSTTGVTDTQYF. The CDR3 nucleotides are TGTGCCAGTAGTACGACAGGGGTCACAGATACGCAGTATTTT.

This clone occurred a few times. The chain employs TRBV10-3 and TRBJ1-6; D not resolved. Germline values: CDR1 ENHRY, CDR2 SYGVKD. CDR3 length equals 14 residues. Trimming took 2 bases from V and 10 from J, leaving 12 bases between them. Here the CDR3 reads CAISEGDVRSPLHF. In nucleotides, the CDR3 is TGTGCCATCAGTGAGGGGGATGTACGCTCACCCCTCCACTTT.

This sequence joins TRBV5-1 and TRBJ1-1; D perhaps matches TRBD1 (6 bases). Between the trimmed V and J ends, which lost 0 bases and 4 bases, there was a span of 13 bases. From germline, CDR1 is SGHRS and CDR2 YFSETQ. This CDR3 is 15 amino acids long. CDR3 bases: TGCGCCAGCAGCTTGGCCTACAGGGAGGGCACTGAAGCTTTCTTT. Protein sequence: CASSLAYREGTEAFF.

This chain joins TRBV12-5 and TRBJ2-1; the D is unclear. The V end was cut by 1 base, the J end by 4 bases, with 8 bases between. The CDR3 has 14 residues. From germline, CDR1 is LGHNT and CDR2 FRNRAP. The CDR3 here is CASGLGTVYNEQFF. CDR3 DNA sequence: TGTGCTAGTGGTTTGGGGACGGTTTACAATGAGCAGTTCTTC.

The J gene is TRBJ1-1, the V gene TRBV6-1; 8 bases line up with TRBD1. The length of the CDR3 is 14 residues. Germline trimming cut 5 bases from V and 5 bases from J; bases unmatched to any gene: 7. In germline, CDR1 is MNHNS, CDR2 SASEGT. CDR3 region: CASSPGGVRTEAFF. CDR3 sequence (DNA): TGTGCCAGCAGTCCAGGGGGCGTGAGGACTGAAGCTTTCTTT.

The rearrangement uses TRBV6-5 and TRBJ1-1; 10 bases line up with TRBD1. The CDR3 has 15 residues. J gave up 2 bases and V 2 bases, and 2 bases lay outside the gene matches. From germline, CDR1 is MNHEY and CDR2 SVGAGI. The CDR3 protein is CASSYETGGNTEAFF. CDR3 coding DNA: TGTGCCAGCAGTTACGAGACAGGGGGCAACACTGAAGCTTTCTTT.

This chain uses TRBV6-1 with TRBJ1-3, with D tentatively TRBD1 (5 bases). CDR3 length: 14 amino acids. With 6 bases removed from V and 2 bases from J, the gap between germline ends came to 11 bases. Germline CDR1 reads MNHNS; CDR2 reads SASEGT. CDR3 sequence reads: CASRDSVPGNTIYF. CDR3 nucleotides: TGTGCCAGCAGAGACAGTGTACCTGGAAACACCATATATTTT.

A single count supports this clone. V and J are TRBV2 and TRBJ2-5; perhaps D is TRBD1 or TRBD2 (5 bases each). This CDR3 is 15 amino acids long. V was trimmed by 7 bases and J by 3 bases, leaving 18 bases between them. Germline CDR1 and CDR2: SNHLY and FYNNEI. The CDR3 is CASMNPGTGKETQYF. In nucleotides, the CDR3 is TGTGCCAGCATGAACCCTGGGACGGGTAAAGAGACCCAGTACTTC.

This clone was counted once. This rearrangement joins TRBV14 to TRBJ1-2; D might be TRBD1 (5 bases). The ends were cut back, 4 bases at V and 5 bases at J, with 11 bases in the middle. Germline-derived CDR1 and CDR2 are SGHDN and FVKESK. The CDR3 runs 13 residues. CDR3 amino acids: CASSPGTDYGYTF. CDR3 nucleotides: TGTGCCAGCAGCCCGGGGACGGATTATGGCTACACCTTC.

The chain has TRBV19 and TRBJ1-2; perhaps TRBD1 as D (6 bases). This CDR3 region has 14 residues. V was clipped by 5 bases and J by 7 bases, with 17 bases between them. Germline V CDR1 and CDR2: LNHDA, SQIVND (reference sequence). The CDR3 DNA reads TGTGCCAGTAGTTCCCAACAGGGACGCGGTGGCTACACCTTC. Residues: CASSSQQGRGGYTF.

The chain couples TRBV4-2 to TRBJ2-7; 7 bases align to TRBD1. Trimming removed 4 bases from V and 1 base from J; junction bases left unmatched: 13. Germline V gene lookup returns CDR1 LGHNA and CDR2 YNFKEQ. The CDR3 consists of 17 residues. The DNA for the CDR3 is TGTGCCAGCAGCCTTTCACGACAGGGAGAATTTTCCTACGAGCAGTACTTC. It specifies CASSLSRQGEFSYEQYF.

The rearrangement links TRBV7-2 to TRBJ1-1; D is possibly TRBD1 (5 bases). The CDR3 is 15 residues long. Trimming cost V 0 bases and J 1 base, with 9 bases left between them. CDR1 and CDR2 from the germline V gene are SGHTA and FQGNSA. CDR3 protein: CASSLAGRRNTEAFF. CDR3 sequence (DNA): TGTGCCAGCAGCTTAGCGGGACGAAGGAACACTGAAGCTTTCTTT.

The chain uses TRBV6-5 and TRBJ2-7; 10 bases align to TRBD1. J gave up 5 bases and V 8 bases, and 6 bases lay outside the gene matches. Germline lookup yields CDR1 MNHEY and CDR2 SVGAGI. The CDR3 is made up of 13 amino acids. The CDR3 DNA follows: TGTGCCAGCTTAGGGACAGGGGCCGACGAGCAGTACTTC. Translating gives CASLGTGADEQYF.

V is TRBV15 and J is TRBJ2-3; D call uncertain. CDR3 length: 15 residues. The V gene's germline CDR1 is LNHNV and CDR2 YYDKDF (reference sequence). Deletions cut 0 bases from V and 2 bases from J, with 9 bases between. The CDR3 coding sequence is TGTGCCACCAGCAGAGACCGCTGGGCCACAGATACGCAGTATTTT. Protein: CATSRDRWATDTQYF.

The rearrangement links TRBV10-3 to TRBJ1-5; the D gene is possibly TRBD1 (5 bases). Trimming cost V 7 bases and J 0 bases, with 16 bases left between them. The CDR3 length is 16 residues. Germline CDR1 and CDR2: ENHRY and SYGVKD. CDR3 DNA: TGTGCCATCACAACAGGACCCCCCTATAGCAATCAGCCCCAGCATTTT. Protein: CAITTGPPYSNQPQHF.

The table lists this clone with a count of one. The chain employs TRBV29-1 and TRBJ2-3; possibly TRBD1 for D (5 bases). The germline CDR1 and CDR2 sequences are SQVTM and ANQGSEA. The germline V and J ends were trimmed by 4 bases and 2 bases, with 10 bases remaining between them. This CDR3 is 13 amino acids long. In DNA, the CDR3 is TGCAGCGTTGTGGGGCATTCCACAGATACGCAGTATTTT. Residues: CSVVGHSTDTQYF.

The DNA of the CDR3 is TGTGCTAGTGGTTTTTCAGGGGGGATAAGTCAGCCCCAGCATTTT. It is translated as CASGFSGGISQPQHF. The chain recombines TRBV12-5 with TRBJ1-5; TRBD1 agrees at 7 bases. V was pared by 3 bases and J by 6 bases, with 8 bases of the junction left unmatched. Germline V gene sequence: CDR1 LGHNT, CDR2 FRNRAP. This CDR3 is built from 15 residues. Full variable domain (missing parts from reference TRBV12-5 and TRBJ1-5): DARVTQTPRHKVTEMGQEVTMRCQPILGHNTVFWYRQTMMQGLELLAYFRNRAPLDDSGMPKDRFSAEMPDATLATLKIQPSEPRDSAVYFCASGFSGGISQPQHFGDGTRLSIL.

V gene TRBV5-4 combines with J gene TRBJ2-4; no clear D. The CDR3 spans 17 residues. The germline V and J ends were trimmed by 4 bases and 8 bases, with 25 bases remaining between them. Looked up from germline, CDR1 is SGHNT and CDR2 is YYREEE (reference sequence). For the CDR3, the DNA is TGTGCCAGCAGCCGTCGACTTACAGATAAGAGTGGTTACATTCAGTACTTC. Translated: CASSRRLTDKSGYIQYF. Looking up the rest from reference TRBV5-4 and TRBJ2-4 gives the full variable domain: ETGVTQSPTHLIKTRGQQVTLRCSSQSGHNTVSWYQQALGQGPQFIFQYYREEENGRGNFPPRFSGLQFPNYSSELNVNALELDDSALYLCASSRRLTDKSGYIQYFGAGTRLSVL.

This chain joins TRBV28 and TRBJ1-4; D might be TRBD1 (6 bases). CDR3 length equals 17 residues. V was shortened by 7 bases and J by 0 bases, with 18 bases between the two germline ends. Per germline, CDR1 MDHEN and CDR2 SYDVKM. The CDR3 loop reads CASIIGGTPATNEKLFF. The CDR3 DNA is TGTGCCAGCATTATCGGGGGGACACCCGCAACTAATGAAAAACTGTTTTTT.

The V call is TRBV7-2, the J call TRBJ2-3; weak D call: TRBD1 (5 bases). CDR3 length equals 15 residues. CDR1 and CDR2 from the germline V gene are SGHTA and FQGNSA. The V end was cut by 1 base, the J end by 4 bases, with 12 bases between. DNA of the CDR3: TGTGCCAGCAGCTTAGAGGGCAGGGCCCCAGATACGCAGTATTTT. It yields the protein CASSLEGRAPDTQYF.

This clone was counted a few times. Written as DNA, the CDR3 is TGTGCCAGCAGCTTGGAACAGCGGGGGAAACGGGCCGTCACAGATACGCAGTATTTT. Its protein is CASSLEQRGKRAVTDTQYF. The J gene is TRBJ2-3, the V gene TRBV5-6, with TRBD2 identical over 8 bases. CDR1 is SGHDT and CDR2 is YYEEEE in the germline V gene. V was pared by 0 bases and J by 2 bases, with 14 bases of the junction left unmatched. This CDR3 spans 19 amino acids.

The chain recombines TRBV6-6 with TRBJ2-7; unclear D gene. V gave up 2 bases and J gave up 7 bases, with 12 bases separating them. The CDR3 has 13 residues. Germline CDR1 MNHNY, CDR2 SVGAGI (reference sequence). DNA for the CDR3: TGTGCCAGCAGTTACGGGCAGGCGTGGGAGCAGTACTTC. Its protein product is CASSYGQAWEQYF.